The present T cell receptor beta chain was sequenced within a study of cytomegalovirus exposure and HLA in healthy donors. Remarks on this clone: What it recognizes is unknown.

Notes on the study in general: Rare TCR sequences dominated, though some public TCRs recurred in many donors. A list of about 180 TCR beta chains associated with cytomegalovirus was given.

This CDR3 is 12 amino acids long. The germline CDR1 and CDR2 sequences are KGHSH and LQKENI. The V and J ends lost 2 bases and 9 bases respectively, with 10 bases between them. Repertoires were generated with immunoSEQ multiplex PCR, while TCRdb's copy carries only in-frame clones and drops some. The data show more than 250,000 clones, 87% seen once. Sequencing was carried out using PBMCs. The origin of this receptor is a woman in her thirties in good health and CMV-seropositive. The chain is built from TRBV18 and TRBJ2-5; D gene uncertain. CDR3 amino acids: CASSPSETAQYF. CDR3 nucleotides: TGTGCCAGCTCACCATCGGAGACGGCCCAGTACTTC.